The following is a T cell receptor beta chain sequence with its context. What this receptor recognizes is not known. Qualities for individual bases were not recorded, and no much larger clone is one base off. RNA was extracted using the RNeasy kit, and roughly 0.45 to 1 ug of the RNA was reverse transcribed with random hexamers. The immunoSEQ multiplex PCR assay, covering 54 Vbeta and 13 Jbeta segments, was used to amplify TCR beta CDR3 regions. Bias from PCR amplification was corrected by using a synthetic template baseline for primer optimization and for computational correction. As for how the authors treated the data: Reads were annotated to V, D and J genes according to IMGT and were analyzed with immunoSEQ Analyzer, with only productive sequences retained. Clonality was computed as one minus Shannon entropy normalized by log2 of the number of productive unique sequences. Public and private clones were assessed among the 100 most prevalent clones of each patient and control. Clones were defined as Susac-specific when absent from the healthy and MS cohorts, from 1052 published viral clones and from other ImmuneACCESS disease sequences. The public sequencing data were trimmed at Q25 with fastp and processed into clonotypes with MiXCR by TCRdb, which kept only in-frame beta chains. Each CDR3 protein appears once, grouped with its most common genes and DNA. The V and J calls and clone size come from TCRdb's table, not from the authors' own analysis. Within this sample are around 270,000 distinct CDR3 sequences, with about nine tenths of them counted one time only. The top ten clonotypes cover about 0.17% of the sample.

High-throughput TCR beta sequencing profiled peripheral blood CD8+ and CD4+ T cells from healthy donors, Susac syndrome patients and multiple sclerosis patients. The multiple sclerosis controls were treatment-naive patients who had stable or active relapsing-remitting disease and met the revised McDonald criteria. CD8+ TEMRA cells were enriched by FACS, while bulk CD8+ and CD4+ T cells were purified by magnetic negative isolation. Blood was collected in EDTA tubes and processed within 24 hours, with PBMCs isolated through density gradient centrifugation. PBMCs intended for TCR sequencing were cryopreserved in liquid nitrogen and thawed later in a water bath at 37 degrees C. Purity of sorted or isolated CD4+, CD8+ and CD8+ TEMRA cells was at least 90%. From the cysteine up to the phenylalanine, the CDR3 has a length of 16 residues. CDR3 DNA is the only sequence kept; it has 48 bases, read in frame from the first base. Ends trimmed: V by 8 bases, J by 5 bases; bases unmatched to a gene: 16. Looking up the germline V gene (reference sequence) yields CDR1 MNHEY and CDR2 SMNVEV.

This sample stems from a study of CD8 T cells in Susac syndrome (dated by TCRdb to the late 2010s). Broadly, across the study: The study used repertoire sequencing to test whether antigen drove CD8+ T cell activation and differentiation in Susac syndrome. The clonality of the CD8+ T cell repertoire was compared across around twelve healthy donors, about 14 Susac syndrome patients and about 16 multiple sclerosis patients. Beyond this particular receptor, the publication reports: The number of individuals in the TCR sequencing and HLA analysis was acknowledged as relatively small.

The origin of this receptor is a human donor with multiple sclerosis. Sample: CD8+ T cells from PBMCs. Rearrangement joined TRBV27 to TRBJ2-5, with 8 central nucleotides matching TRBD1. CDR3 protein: CASSPLAGGLSETQYF. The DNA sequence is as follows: TGTGCCAGCTCTCCTTTGGCAGGGGGCTTGAGTGAGACCCAGTACTTC.